This TCR beta chain was identified during a study of blood T cell repertoires in COVID-19. Some clones are missing from TCRdb's copy, which holds only in-frame ones; the method was immunoSEQ multiplex PCR. Among approximately 300,000 clones listed, 70% to 90% were seen once. The participants were between about 18 and 90 years old and came from roughly 25 US areas. Two consecutive negative NP/OP PCR tests, clearance, or resolved symptoms defined Cohort 3 recovery. The clonotype comes from a woman in her twenties or thirties who had recovered from COVID-19. What was sequenced was PBMCs or T cells enriched from blood (not recorded which).

CDR3 coding DNA: TGTGCCATCAGTGGGACAGGGATTACTGAAGCTTTCTTT. Encoded protein: CAISGTGITEAFF. The rearrangement joins TRBV10-3 to TRBJ1-1; TRBD1 matches at 8 bases. The germline V gene encodes CDR1 ENHRY and CDR2 SYGVKD. The CDR3 runs 13 residues. The ends lost 4 bases at V and 5 bases at J; junction bases unmatched: 3.